This T cell receptor (beta chain) emerged from a study of blood T cell repertoires in COVID-19. Study overall: From the United States, Italy and Spain came samples of acute and convalescent COVID-19. In each case, the material was cDNA or gDNA derived from T cells, B-cell-depleted T cells, or PBMCs.

The authors' processing: Reference gene primer amplification gave estimated nucleated cell counts. Method: immunoSEQ multiplex PCR; TCRdb's copy keeps in-frame clones and lacks some. V and J calls and clone size are given by that table; D and trimming were obtained from the DNA. The sample consists of around 55,000 clones, roughly 80% of them appearing once. This clone was recorded only once. Germline values: CDR1 MGHRA, CDR2 YSYEKL. V dropped 0 bases and J dropped 5; count of bases not matched to a gene: 12. The CDR3 consists of 18 residues. The origin of this receptor is a human donor in a cohort sampled during active or convalescent COVID-19. The sequencing input was peripheral blood. V is TRBV4-1 and J is TRBJ1-2; the match to TRBD1 covers 10 bases. In DNA, the CDR3 is TGCGCCAGCAGCCAAGACGCTACCGGACAGGGGGGACTTTATGGCTACACCTTC. Translated: CASSQDATGQGGLYGYTF.